This T cell receptor beta chain derives from a study of T cell changes during pregnancy in multiple sclerosis. Some clones are missing from TCRdb's copy, which holds only in-frame ones; the method was immunoSEQ multiplex PCR. The table lists about 100,000 clones, roughly 92% of them singletons. This CDR3 contains 17 residues. CDR1 is LGHNA and CDR2 is YSLEER in the germline V gene. V was trimmed by 0 bases and J by 3 bases, leaving 17 bases between them. The receptor was isolated from a female donor in good health, enrolled as a control in a pregnancy study. This chain links TRBV4-3 with TRBJ1-2, with a weak D call TRBD1 (6 bases). The sample was peripheral blood, taken in the third trimester of pregnancy. The CDR3 here is CASSQDFQEQGDYGYTF. The CDR3 DNA sequence: TGCGCCAGCAGCCAAGATTTTCAGGAACAGGGAGACTATGGCTACACCTTC.